The 32 T cell receptor beta chains below come from one sample, sequenced in a study of T cells in Graves' hyperthyroidism and ophthalmopathy. Authors of the study amplified TCR beta CDR3 regions from RNA transcripts. During a first-round RT-PCR of the TCR CDR3, the HTBI primer set was used. In TCRdb, the multiplex PCR reads were re-called with MiXCR into one record per CDR3 protein. The sample has about 480,000 distinct CDR3 sequences; about an eighth are singletons. Sequenced sample: blood. These receptors were obtained from a woman younger than 35 with Graves' hyperthyroidism.

This clonotype was picked up many times. The rearrangement joins TRBV5-1 to TRBJ2-3; D remains ambiguous. The length of the CDR3 is 13 residues. In germline, CDR1 is SGHRS, CDR2 YFSETQ. V was clipped by 2 bases and J by 4 bases, with 8 bases between them. Written as DNA, the CDR3 is TGCGCCAGCAGCTTAGGTGAATCAGATACGCAGTATTTT. It specifies CASSLGESDTQYF.

The sample holds many counts of this clonotype. The CDR3 region is CSPHRGTRGYTF. The CDR3 DNA reads TGCAGTCCCCATCGAGGAACTCGGGGCTACACCTTC. The chain is built from TRBV20-1 and TRBJ1-2, with unresolved D. Trimming pared 8 bases from V and 8 bases from J, leaving 18 bases between. This CDR3 has 12 residues. In germline, CDR1 is DFQATT, CDR2 SNEGSKA (reference sequence).

This clonotype was counted at least ten times. The chain has TRBV12-3 or TRBV12-4 and TRBJ1-5; D call uncertain. V was clipped by 4 bases and J by 3 bases, with 4 bases between them. This CDR3 has 12 residues. The CDR3 here is CASSWVNQPQHF. CDR3 DNA: TGTGCCAGCAGTTGGGTCAATCAGCCCCAGCATTTT.

This clonotype was counted at least ten times. V and J are TRBV12-3 or TRBV12-4 and TRBJ1-2; TRBD1 matches 9 bases. The CDR3 runs to 16 residues. Trimming took 6 bases from V and 4 from J; bases not matched to a gene: 12. This CDR3 is CASSVSRTGEGYGYTF. The CDR3 bases are TGTGCCAGCAGCGTTTCCAGGACAGGGGAAGGCTATGGCTACACCTTC.

This clonotype was picked up many times. The V gene is TRBV2, the J gene TRBJ1-4, with D unresolved. Trimming stripped 0 bases from V and 0 bases from J, with 5 bases between. The CDR3 contains 15 residues. Germline-derived CDR1 and CDR2 are SNHLY and FYNNEI. The CDR3: CASSEAGTTNEKLFF. For the CDR3, the DNA is TGTGCCAGCAGTGAAGCGGGAACAACTAATGAAAAACTGTTTTTT.

This clonotype was detected ten times or more. This chain links TRBV27 with TRBJ2-1; TRBD2 aligns across 13 bases. Per germline, CDR1 MNHEY and CDR2 SMNVEV (reference sequence). The CDR3 runs 17 residues. Trimming removed 2 bases from V and 8 bases from J; junction bases left unmatched: 9. The CDR3 region has the DNA TGTGCCAGCAGTTTAAGGATCGGACTAGCGGGGGAAGATGAGCAGTTCTTC. Its protein is CASSLRIGLAGEDEQFF.

This clonotype has ten or more counts. This sequence joins TRBV19 and TRBJ2-2, with 11 bases lining up with TRBD1. J gave up 3 bases and V 6 bases, and 3 bases lay outside the gene matches. Germline lookup yields CDR1 LNHDA and CDR2 SQIVND (reference sequence). CDR3 length equals 15 residues. CDR3 region: CASRDRGPYTGELFF. The CDR3 DNA sequence: TGTGCCAGTAGGGACAGGGGGCCCTACACCGGGGAGCTGTTTTTT.

The chain combines TRBV7-9 with TRBJ1-1, with 7 bases matching TRBD1. Trimming removed 7 bases from V and 4 bases from J; junction bases left unmatched: 6. CDR3 size: 13 residues. Germline V CDR1 and CDR2: SEHNR, FQNEAQ (reference sequence). The CDR3: CASTQQGFTEAFF. The DNA for the CDR3 is TGTGCCAGCACCCAACAGGGGTTCACTGAAGCTTTCTTT.

This chain joins TRBV18 and TRBJ1-1, with D tentatively TRBD1 (5 bases). CDR3 length: 16 residues. Germline CDR1 reads KGHSH; CDR2 reads LQKENI. Trimming cost V 5 bases and J 2 bases, with 18 bases left between them. CDR3 DNA sequence: TGTGCCAGCTCATTAAACGGGGGATCAGCAAACACTGAAGCTTTCTTT. Protein: CASSLNGGSANTEAFF.

In its sample, this clonotype was seen many times. The chain employs TRBV20-1 and TRBJ1-1; TRBD1 matches at 7 bases. The ends lost 6 bases at V and 1 base at J; junction bases unmatched: 11. CDR3 length: 15 amino acids. Germline V gene data show CDR1 as DFQATT and CDR2 as SNEGSKA (reference sequence). The CDR3 reads CSAPKAGGSNTEAFF. The DNA for the CDR3 is TGCAGTGCCCCGAAGGCAGGGGGATCGAACACTGAAGCTTTCTTT.

The table lists this clonotype with many counts. The V and J genes are TRBV11-2 and TRBJ2-1, with 15 bases identical to TRBD2. The CDR3 length is 16 residues. J was trimmed by 10 bases and V by 2 bases; bases with no gene match: 6. Germline CDR1 is SGHAT and CDR2 is FQNNGV. This CDR3 reads CASSLHPGLAGGEQFF. CDR3 sequence (DNA): TGTGCCAGCAGCTTACATCCGGGACTAGCGGGAGGAGAGCAGTTCTTC.

There are many counts of this clonotype. The chain employs TRBV12-3 or TRBV12-4 and TRBJ1-5; D is uncertain. Trimming stripped 5 bases from V and 10 bases from J, with 12 bases between. The CDR3 contains 12 residues. Here the CDR3 DNA reads TGTGCCAGCAGTCCGGCGGGCCCCCCCCAGCATTTT. It specifies CASSPAGPPQHF.

This clonotype was counted between two and nine times. The chain carries TRBV15 and TRBJ2-7; 7 nucleotides line up with TRBD2. Germline trimming cut 0 bases from V and 7 bases from J; bases unmatched to any gene: 6. This CDR3 has 14 amino acids. Germline V CDR1 and CDR2: LNHNV, YYDKDF (reference sequence). CDR3 loop: CATSREQREGEQYF. The DNA of the CDR3 is TGTGCCACCAGCAGAGAGCAAAGGGAGGGGGAGCAGTACTTC.

This clonotype was observed at least ten times. The chain carries TRBV6-1 and TRBJ1-6; the D is unclear. Germline CDR1 is MNHNS and CDR2 is SASEGT. Trimming cost V 7 bases and J 9 bases, with 7 bases left between them. This CDR3 has 11 amino acids. In DNA form, the CDR3 reads TGTGCCAGCACCGAGGCTTCACCCCTCCACTTT. It is translated as CASTEASPLHF.

This clonotype was found many times. This chain links TRBV5-6 with TRBJ2-1; 7 positions match TRBD2. With V trimmed by 0 bases and J by 4 bases, 13 bases remained unmatched. Germline loops: CDR1 SGHDT, CDR2 YYEEEE. The CDR3 totals 18 residues. The CDR3 DNA reads as TGTGCCAGCAGCTTGGAGGGGCGTCGGCGGGAGAGTTACAATGAGCAGTTCTTC. Translated: CASSLEGRRRESYNEQFF.

The chain employs TRBV20-1 and TRBJ2-5; TRBD2 aligns across 12 bases. The CDR3 has 16 amino acids. The ends lost 4 bases at V and 9 bases at J; junction bases unmatched: 15. Germline values: CDR1 DFQATT, CDR2 SNEGSKA (reference sequence). This chain's CDR3 is CSATQTSGSLGEAQYF. CDR3 bases: TGCAGTGCTACTCAGACTAGCGGGAGTCTTGGTGAGGCCCAGTACTTC.

This clonotype has ten or more counts. The chain links TRBV18 to TRBJ2-3, with unresolved D. Germline values: CDR1 KGHSH, CDR2 LQKENI. The CDR3 has 13 residues. Trimming took off 6 bases at V and 1 base at J, with 8 bases between the two ends. The CDR3 is CASSNQRTDTQYF. DNA for the CDR3: TGTGCCAGCTCCAACCAACGCACAGATACGCAGTATTTT.

This clonotype has at least ten counts. The chain uses TRBV10-2 and TRBJ1-1, with 9 bases matching TRBD1. Germline loops: CDR1 WSHSY, CDR2 SAAADI. The CDR3 length is 14 residues. The V gene end was trimmed by 8 bases and the J gene end by 2 bases; junction bases not matched to a gene: 6. As DNA, the CDR3 is TGCGCCAGCGTCGGGGGACAGGGTAACACTGAAGCTTTCTTT. Protein product: CASVGGQGNTEAFF.

Of note for this clonotype: A junction boundary mismatches the germline segment, possibly from a read error. The J gene is TRBJ2-1, the V gene TRBV30; D might be TRBD1 or TRBD2, each matching 6 bases. Per the germline V gene, CDR1 is GTSNPN and CDR2 is SVGIG (reference sequence). The CDR3 covers 14 residues. As DNA, the CDR3 is TGTGCCTATACCCCTAGGGGGGTATTTAATGAGCAGTCCTTC. Protein product: CAYTPRGVFNEQSF.

This clonotype has a handful of counts. The J gene is TRBJ2-3, the V gene TRBV10-1, with no clear D. V was trimmed by 6 bases and J by 4 bases, leaving 17 bases between them. This CDR3 has 15 residues. Germline lookup yields CDR1 WNHNN and CDR2 SYGVQD (reference sequence). CDR3 region: CASSQRASLSDTQYF. CDR3 DNA sequence: TGCGCCAGCAGCCAAAGGGCTAGTTTATCAGATACGCAGTATTTT.

This clonotype was observed at least ten times. The V call is TRBV12-3 or TRBV12-4, the J call TRBJ1-1; D perhaps matches TRBD1 (5 bases). The CDR3 length is 13 residues. Trimming pared 6 bases from V and 1 base from J, leaving 9 bases between. CDR3 residues: CASRSTGNTEAFF. For the CDR3, the DNA is TGTGCCAGCAGGTCAACAGGGAACACTGAAGCTTTCTTT.

This clonotype was counted only a few times. The germline gene is not matched at one end of the junction; a read error may be the cause. The rearrangement joins TRBV27 to TRBJ2-2; D might be TRBD2 (7 bases). Looked up from germline, CDR1 is MNHEY and CDR2 is SMNVEV (reference sequence). The CDR3 is made up of 14 amino acids. The CDR3 DNA reads as TGTGCCAGCAATTTAGGGGGGGGAACCGGGGAGCTGTTTTTT. Protein: CASNLGGGTGELFF.

This clonotype was observed many times. The chain carries TRBV3-1 and TRBJ1-3; 7 positions agree with TRBD1. The germline gives CDR1 LGHDT, CDR2 YNNKEL (reference sequence). J gave up 4 bases and V 3 bases, and 3 bases lay outside the gene matches. The CDR3 is made up of 14 amino acids. The CDR3 reads CASSQGDSGNTIYF. Written as DNA, the CDR3 is TGTGCCAGCAGCCAGGGGGACAGCGGAAACACCATATATTTT.

In this sample, this clonotype turned up a few times. The chain couples TRBV6-2 or TRBV6-3 to TRBJ1-1; unclear D gene. The CDR3 has 12 residues. The germline V gene has CDR1 MNHEY and CDR2 SVGEGT. With 6 bases removed from V and 5 bases from J, the gap between germline ends came to 10 bases. The CDR3 loop reads CASSRHRTEAFF. CDR3 coding DNA: TGTGCCAGCAGCCGGCATAGGACTGAAGCTTTCTTT.

For this clonotype: A read error may produce the germline difference seen at one junction end. This chain links TRBV24-1 with TRBJ2-2, with D possibly TRBD2 on 6 matching bases. Germline CDR1 is KGHDR and CDR2 is SFDVKD. The CDR3 covers 12 residues. In nucleotides, the CDR3 is TGTGCCACCAGTAGCGCCACCGGGGGGCTGTTTTTT. This translates into CATSSATGGLFF.

The CDR3 region is CASSFGTSGRETQYF. The CDR3 region has the DNA TGTGCCAGCAGTTTCGGGACTAGCGGGAGAGAGACCCAGTACTTC. The chain carries TRBV27 and TRBJ2-5, with 14 bases fitting TRBD2. CDR3 length: 15 amino acids. Germline V CDR1 and CDR2: MNHEY, SMNVEV (reference sequence). Unmatched junction bases numbered 1, after V lost 3 bases and J lost 4 bases.

This clonotype was seen at least ten times. J is TRBJ1-5 and V is TRBV5-6; TRBD1 might be the D (5 bases). V was pared by 1 base and J by 2 bases, with 13 bases between. CDR1 and CDR2 from the germline V gene are SGHDT and YYEEEE. CDR3 length: 16 amino acids. This CDR3 reads CASSLIAGGGNQPQHF. The CDR3 nucleotides are TGTGCCAGCAGCTTGATTGCAGGAGGGGGCAATCAGCCCCAGCATTTT.

This clonotype has at least ten counts. V usage is TRBV27 and J usage is TRBJ1-6; D is possibly TRBD1 (5 bases). Trimming took 1 base from V and 14 from J, leaving 21 bases between them. Looked up from germline, CDR1 is MNHEY and CDR2 is SMNVEV (reference sequence). The CDR3 runs 16 residues. The CDR3 sequence: CASSLFPPGQKGALHF. CDR3 bases: TGTGCCAGCAGTTTATTCCCCCCAGGACAAAAAGGGGCCCTCCACTTT.

This chain connects TRBV29-1 to TRBJ2-7, with a possible D match to TRBD1 (5 bases). This CDR3 region has 13 residues. Germline V gene lookup returns CDR1 SQVTM and CDR2 ANQGSEA. V shed 7 bases and J shed 0 bases, with 13 bases lying between them. The CDR3 DNA is TGCAGCGCCCAGGACATTTACTCCTACGAGCAGTACTTC. Residues: CSAQDIYSYEQYF.

Many counts were recorded for this clonotype. The J gene is TRBJ2-3, the V gene TRBV11-3; D remains ambiguous. The V end was cut by 5 bases, the J end by 3 bases, with 15 bases between. This CDR3 comprises 15 residues. The germline gives CDR1 SGHNT, CDR2 YENEEA. CDR3 region: CASSPPPRGTDTQYF. The CDR3 region has the DNA TGTGCCAGCAGCCCCCCCCCTCGCGGTACAGATACGCAGTATTTT.

There are a few counts of this clonotype. The chain has TRBV29-1 and TRBJ1-1, with 10 bases aligning to TRBD1. This CDR3 contains 14 residues. Per the germline V gene, CDR1 is SQVTM and CDR2 is ANQGSEA. With 7 bases clipped from V and 0 bases from J, the junction kept 5 bases outside the gene matches. The DNA of the CDR3 is TGCAGCGCTTGGGACAGGGGTTTGAACACTGAAGCTTTCTTT. Its protein is CSAWDRGLNTEAFF.

The chain has TRBV20-1 and TRBJ2-7, with D maybe TRBD1 (7 bases). Germline lookup yields CDR1 DFQATT and CDR2 SNEGSKA (reference sequence). V was trimmed by 2 bases and J by 4 bases, leaving 18 bases between them. The CDR3 runs 15 residues. Written as DNA, the CDR3 is TGCAGTGCTAGAAACCTGGAGGGGGCGAGTTACGAGCAGTACTTC. Translated, it gives CSARNLEGASYEQYF.